The clone carrying this T cell receptor beta chain has more than one count but fewer than ten. The antigen remains undetermined. Heparinised blood was drawn once per donor, averaging about 0.11 L. The data belong to a study of beta chain features in type 1 diabetes. CDR1 MDHEN and CDR2 SYDVKM come from the germline V gene. This CDR3 has 15 residues. The ends lost 3 bases at V and 2 bases at J; junction bases unmatched: 4. Study observations and caveats: The study found that naive, central memory and Treg TCRB repertoires appeared more similar in patients than in healthy donors. TCRB CDR3s were moderately but significantly shorter in Type 1 diabetes patients in all four CD4+ subsets. Patients and controls would be equally affected if PCR favored shorter templates.

Every isolated RNA sample was fully reverse transcribed, so sequencing captured expressed TCRB transcripts. Sequenced by immunoSEQ multiplex PCR; TCRdb stores in-frame clones only, minus some. The sample includes around 310,000 clones, 13% of them seen just once. The sample comprised naive CD4+ T cells from blood. This clonotype was obtained from a woman aged 18-29 years with type 1 diabetes. The chain employs TRBV28 and TRBJ2-1; 7 bases fit TRBD1. The CDR3 bases are TGTGCCAGCAGTTTGTGGCAGGGGGCCTACAATGAGCAGTTCTTC. Amino acids: CASSLWQGAYNEQFF.